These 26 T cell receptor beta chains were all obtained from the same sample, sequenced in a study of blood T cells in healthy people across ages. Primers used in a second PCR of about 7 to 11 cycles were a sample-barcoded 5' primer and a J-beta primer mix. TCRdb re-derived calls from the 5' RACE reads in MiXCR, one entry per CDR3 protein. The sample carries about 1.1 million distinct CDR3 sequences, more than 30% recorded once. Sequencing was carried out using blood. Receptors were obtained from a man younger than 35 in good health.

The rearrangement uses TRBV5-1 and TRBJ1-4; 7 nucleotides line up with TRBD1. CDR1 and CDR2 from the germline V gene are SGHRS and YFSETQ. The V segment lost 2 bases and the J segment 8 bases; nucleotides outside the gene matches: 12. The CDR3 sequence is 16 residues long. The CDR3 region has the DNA TGCGCCAGCAGCTTACCCCTACAGGGGAAGAGGGAAAAACTGTTTTTT. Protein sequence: CASSLPLQGKREKLFF.

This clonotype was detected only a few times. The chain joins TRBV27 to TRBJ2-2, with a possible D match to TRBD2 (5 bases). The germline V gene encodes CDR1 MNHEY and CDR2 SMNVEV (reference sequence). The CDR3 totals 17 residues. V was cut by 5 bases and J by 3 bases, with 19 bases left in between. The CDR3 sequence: CASSPDGLHAHTGELFF. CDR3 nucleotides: TGTGCCAGCAGTCCCGACGGACTCCACGCCCACACCGGGGAGCTGTTTTTT.

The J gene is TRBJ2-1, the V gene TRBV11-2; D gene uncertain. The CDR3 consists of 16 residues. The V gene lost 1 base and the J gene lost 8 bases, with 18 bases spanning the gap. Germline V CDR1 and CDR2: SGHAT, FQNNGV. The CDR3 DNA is TGTGCCAGCAGCTTAGGCGAGGAAAGGGCATGGGATGAGCAGTTCTTC. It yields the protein CASSLGEERAWDEQFF.

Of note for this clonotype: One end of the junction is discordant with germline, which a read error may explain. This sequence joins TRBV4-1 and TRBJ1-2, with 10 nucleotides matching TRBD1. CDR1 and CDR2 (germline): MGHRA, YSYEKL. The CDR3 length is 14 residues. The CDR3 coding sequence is TGCGCCAGCAGCCCGGGACAGGGGACCTATGGCCACACCTTC. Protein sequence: CASSPGQGTYGHTF.

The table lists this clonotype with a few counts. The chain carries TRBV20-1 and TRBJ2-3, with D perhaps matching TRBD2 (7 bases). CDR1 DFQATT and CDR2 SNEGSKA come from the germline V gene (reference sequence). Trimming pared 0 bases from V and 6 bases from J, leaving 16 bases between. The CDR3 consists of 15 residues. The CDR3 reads CSARDVGGPTDTQYF. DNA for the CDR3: TGCAGTGCTAGAGATGTGGGGGGGCCTACGGATACGCAGTATTTT.

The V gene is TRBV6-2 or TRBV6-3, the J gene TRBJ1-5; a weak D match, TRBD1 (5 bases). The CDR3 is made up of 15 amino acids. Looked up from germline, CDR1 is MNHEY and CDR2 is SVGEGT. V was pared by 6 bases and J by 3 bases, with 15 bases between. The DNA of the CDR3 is TGTGCCAGCAGCCCAATCACGGGGGTCAATCAGCCCCAGCATTTT. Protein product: CASSPITGVNQPQHF.

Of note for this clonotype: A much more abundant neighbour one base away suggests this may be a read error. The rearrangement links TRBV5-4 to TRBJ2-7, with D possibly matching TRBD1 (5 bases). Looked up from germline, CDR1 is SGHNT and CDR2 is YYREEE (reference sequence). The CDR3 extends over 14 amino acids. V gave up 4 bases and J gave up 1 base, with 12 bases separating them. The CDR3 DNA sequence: TGTGCCAGCAGCGTAGACAGCTCATCCTACGAGCAGTACTTC. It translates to CASSVDSSSYEQYF.

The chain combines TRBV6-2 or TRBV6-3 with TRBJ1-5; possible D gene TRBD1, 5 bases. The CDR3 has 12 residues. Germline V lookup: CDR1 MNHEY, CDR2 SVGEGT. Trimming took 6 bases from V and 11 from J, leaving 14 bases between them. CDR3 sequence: CASSPPLGAQHF. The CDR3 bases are TGTGCCAGCAGCCCCCCCCTAGGGGCCCAGCATTTT.

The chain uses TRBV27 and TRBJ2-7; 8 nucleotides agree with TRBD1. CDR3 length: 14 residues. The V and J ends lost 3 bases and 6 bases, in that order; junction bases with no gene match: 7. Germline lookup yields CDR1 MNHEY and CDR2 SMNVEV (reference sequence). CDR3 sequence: CASSFSTGVGEQYF. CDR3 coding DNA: TGTGCCAGCAGTTTTTCGACAGGGGTCGGCGAGCAGTACTTC.

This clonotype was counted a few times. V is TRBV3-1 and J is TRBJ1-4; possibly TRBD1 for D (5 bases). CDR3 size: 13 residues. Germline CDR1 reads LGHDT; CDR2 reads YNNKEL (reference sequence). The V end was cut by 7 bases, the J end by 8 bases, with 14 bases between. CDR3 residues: CASTRQSGEKLFF. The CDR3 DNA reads TGTGCCAGCACACGACAGTCTGGAGAAAAACTGTTTTTT.

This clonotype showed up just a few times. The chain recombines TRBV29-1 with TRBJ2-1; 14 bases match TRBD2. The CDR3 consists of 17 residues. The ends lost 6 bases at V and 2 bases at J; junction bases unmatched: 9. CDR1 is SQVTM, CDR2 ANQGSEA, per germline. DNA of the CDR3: TGCAGCGTGACTAGCGGGGGGGCTGGCGGTACCTACAATGAGCAGTTCTTC. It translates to CSVTSGGAGGTYNEQFF.

The CDR3 DNA follows: TGTGCCAGCAGCGTGGGCAGGGTCCGGGACTCACAAAACTACGAGCAGTACTTC. Translating gives CASSVGRVRDSQNYEQYF. The chain recombines TRBV9 with TRBJ2-5; D may be TRBD2 (6 bases). The J call may be faulty, since TRBJ2-7 better matches the DNA end. Germline V gives CDR1 SGDLS, CDR2 YYNGEE. The CDR3 has 18 amino acids.

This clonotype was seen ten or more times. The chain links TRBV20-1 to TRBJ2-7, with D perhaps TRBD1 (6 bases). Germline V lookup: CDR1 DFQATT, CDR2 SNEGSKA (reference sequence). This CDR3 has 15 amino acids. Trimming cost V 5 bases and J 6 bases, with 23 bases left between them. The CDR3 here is CSAGSNTGQLGEQYF. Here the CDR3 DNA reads TGCAGTGCTGGAAGTAATACAGGGCAACTTGGCGAGCAGTACTTC.

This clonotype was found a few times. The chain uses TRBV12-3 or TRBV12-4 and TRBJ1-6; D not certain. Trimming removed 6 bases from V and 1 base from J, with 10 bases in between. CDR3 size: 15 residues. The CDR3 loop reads CASRLGGSYNSPLHF. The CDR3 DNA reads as TGTGCCAGCAGACTAGGAGGTTCCTATAATTCACCCCTCCACTTT.

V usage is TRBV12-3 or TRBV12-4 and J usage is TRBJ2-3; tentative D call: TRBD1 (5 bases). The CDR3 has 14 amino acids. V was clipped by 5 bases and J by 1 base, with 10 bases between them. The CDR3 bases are TGTGCCAGCAGTCCACAGGTGGGCACAGATACGCAGTATTTT. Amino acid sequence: CASSPQVGTDTQYF.

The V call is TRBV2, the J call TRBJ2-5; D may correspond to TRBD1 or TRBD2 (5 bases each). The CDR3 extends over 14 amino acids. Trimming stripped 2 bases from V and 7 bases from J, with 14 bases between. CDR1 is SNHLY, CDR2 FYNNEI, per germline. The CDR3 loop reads CASSENWDGGTQYF. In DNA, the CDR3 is TGTGCCAGCAGTGAAAACTGGGATGGGGGGACCCAGTACTTC.

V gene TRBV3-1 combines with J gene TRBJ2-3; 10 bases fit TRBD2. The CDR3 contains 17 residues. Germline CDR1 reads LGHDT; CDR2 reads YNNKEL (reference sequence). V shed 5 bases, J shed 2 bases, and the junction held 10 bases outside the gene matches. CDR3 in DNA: TGTGCCAGCAGCACAAGCGGGGGGGCTTTCTCCACAGATACGCAGTATTTT. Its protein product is CASSTSGGAFSTDTQYF.

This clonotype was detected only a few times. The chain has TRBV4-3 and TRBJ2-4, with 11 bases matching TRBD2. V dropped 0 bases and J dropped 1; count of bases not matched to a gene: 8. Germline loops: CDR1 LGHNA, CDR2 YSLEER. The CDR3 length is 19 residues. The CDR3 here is CASSQDGTSGLGAKNIQYF. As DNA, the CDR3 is TGCGCCAGCAGCCAAGATGGGACTAGCGGTTTGGGGGCCAAAAACATTCAGTACTTC.

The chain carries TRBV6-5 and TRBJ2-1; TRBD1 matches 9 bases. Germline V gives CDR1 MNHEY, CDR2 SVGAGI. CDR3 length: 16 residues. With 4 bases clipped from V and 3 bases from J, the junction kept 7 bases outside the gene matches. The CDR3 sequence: CASSSHNRGRYNEQFF. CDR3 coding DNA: TGTGCCAGCAGTTCACACAACAGGGGGCGCTACAATGAGCAGTTCTTC.

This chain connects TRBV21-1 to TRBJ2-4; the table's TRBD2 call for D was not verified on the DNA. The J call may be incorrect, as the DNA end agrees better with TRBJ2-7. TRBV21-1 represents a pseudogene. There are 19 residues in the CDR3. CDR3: CASSKPFGQNVGPNYEQYF. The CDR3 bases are TGTGCCAGCAGCAAACCTTTTGGGCAAAATGTAGGGCCCAACTACGAGCAGTACTTC.

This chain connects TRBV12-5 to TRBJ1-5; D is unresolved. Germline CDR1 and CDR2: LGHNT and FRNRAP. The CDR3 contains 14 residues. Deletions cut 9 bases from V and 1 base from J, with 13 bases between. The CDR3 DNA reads TGTGCTAGGGCGGATGGGGAGAGCAATCAGCCCCAGCATTTT. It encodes CARADGESNQPQHF.

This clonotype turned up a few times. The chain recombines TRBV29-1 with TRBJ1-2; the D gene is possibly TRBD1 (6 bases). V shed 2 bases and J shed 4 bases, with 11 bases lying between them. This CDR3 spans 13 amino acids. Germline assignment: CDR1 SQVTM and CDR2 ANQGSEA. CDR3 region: CSVERGNIYGYTF. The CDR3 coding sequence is TGCAGCGTTGAAAGGGGGAATATCTATGGCTACACCTTC.

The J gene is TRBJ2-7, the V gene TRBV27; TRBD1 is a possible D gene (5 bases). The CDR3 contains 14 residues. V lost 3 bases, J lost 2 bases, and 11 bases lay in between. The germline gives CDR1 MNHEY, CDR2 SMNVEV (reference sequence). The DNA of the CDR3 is TGTGCCAGCAGTTTCCAGGACAATACCTACGAGCAGTACTTC. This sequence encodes CASSFQDNTYEQYF.

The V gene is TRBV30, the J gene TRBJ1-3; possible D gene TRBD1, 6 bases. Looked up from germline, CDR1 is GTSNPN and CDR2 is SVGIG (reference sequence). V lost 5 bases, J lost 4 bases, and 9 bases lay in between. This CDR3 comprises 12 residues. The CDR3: CAWGQLGNTIYF. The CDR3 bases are TGTGCCTGGGGACAGTTAGGAAACACCATATATTTT.

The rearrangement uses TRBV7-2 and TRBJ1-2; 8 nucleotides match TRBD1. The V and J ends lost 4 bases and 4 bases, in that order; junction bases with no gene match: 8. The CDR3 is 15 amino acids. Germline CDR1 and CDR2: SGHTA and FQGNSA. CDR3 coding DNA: TGTGCCAGCAGCTCAACAGGGGGGAAAGGCTATGGCTACACCTTC. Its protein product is CASSSTGGKGYGYTF.

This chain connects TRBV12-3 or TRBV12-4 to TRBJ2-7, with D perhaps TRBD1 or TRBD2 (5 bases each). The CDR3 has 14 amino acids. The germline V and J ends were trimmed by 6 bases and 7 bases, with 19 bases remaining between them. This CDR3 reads CASSGTTYYNEQYF. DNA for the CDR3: TGTGCCAGCAGCGGGACCACCTACTACAATGAGCAGTACTTC.